This T cell receptor (beta chain) was profiled in a study of STAT5B mutations in CD4+ large granular lymphocyte leukemia. Sequencing was performed with immunoSEQ multiplex PCR; in TCRdb, only in-frame clones are kept and a portion is missing. The repertoire includes 38,000 or so clones, about 82% of them detected once, and over 1% sits in the top ten. This clone was seen only once. The ends lost 0 bases at V and 3 bases at J; junction bases unmatched: 3. The CDR3 has 15 residues. In germline, CDR1 is SGHNT, CDR2 YYREEE (reference sequence). Sequencing was performed on CD4+ T cells from blood buffy coats. The chain has TRBV5-4 and TRBJ2-3; 8 bases match TRBD1. The TCR comes from a human donor in good health. CDR3 sequence: CASSLDRGVTDTQYF. The CDR3 DNA reads TGTGCCAGCAGCTTGGACAGGGGGGTAACAGATACGCAGTATTTT.